This T cell receptor beta chain emerged from a study of cytomegalovirus exposure and HLA in healthy donors. Study conclusions and caveats: Most CMV-associated TCR beta chains appeared HLA-restricted in a later analysis.

The PCR contained 60 Vbeta and 13 Jbeta primers. Produced via immunoSEQ multiplex PCR; TCRdb's table is partial and in-frame only. The sample consists of some 93,000 clones, 65% to 85% of them appearing once. As concerns this clone: The antigen remains unidentified.

The ends were cut back, 6 bases at V and 4 bases at J, with 10 bases in the middle. The CDR3 is 13 amino acids. Germline V CDR1 and CDR2: MNHEY, SVGAGI. The receptor's source is a man aged 45-60 years in good health and CMV-seronegative. This sequence joins TRBV6-5 and TRBJ2-4, with D possibly matching TRBD1 (6 bases). The sequenced sample was PBMCs. For the CDR3, the DNA is TGTGCCAGCAGCCTGGGGGCAAAAAACATTCAGTACTTC. This sequence encodes CASSLGAKNIQYF.